This TCR beta chain was identified during a study of T cell changes during pregnancy in multiple sclerosis. Libraries were prepared by immunoSEQ multiplex PCR; TCRdb keeps only in-frame clonotypes and omits some of them. Seen here are about 36,000 clones, 75% to 95% observed once, and the top ten hold around 0.47%. About this clone itself: Germline and junction disagree at one end, which may indicate a read error.

This clonotype was sampled from a female donor in good health, enrolled as a control in a pregnancy study. Sequences were derived from CD4+ T cells from peripheral blood mononuclear cells, sampled in the second trimester of pregnancy.

The CDR3: CASSERGTSAVLLSF. CDR3 nucleotides: TGTGCCAGCAGTGAAAGGGGGACTAGCGCCGTACTTCTATCCTTC. The chain has TRBV2 and TRBJ2-7, with TRBD2 identical over 10 bases. From germline, CDR1 is SNHLY and CDR2 FYNNEI. CDR3 length equals 15 residues.